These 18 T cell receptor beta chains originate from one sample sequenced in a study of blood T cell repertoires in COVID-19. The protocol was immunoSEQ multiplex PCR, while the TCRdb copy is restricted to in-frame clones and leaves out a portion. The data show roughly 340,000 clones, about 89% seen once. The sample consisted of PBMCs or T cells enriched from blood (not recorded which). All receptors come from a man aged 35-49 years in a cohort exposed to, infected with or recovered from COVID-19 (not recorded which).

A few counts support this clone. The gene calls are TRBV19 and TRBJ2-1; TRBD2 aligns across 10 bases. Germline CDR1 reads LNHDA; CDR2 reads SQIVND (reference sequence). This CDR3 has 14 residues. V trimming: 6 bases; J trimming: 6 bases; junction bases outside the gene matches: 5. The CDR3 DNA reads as TGTGCCAGTAGGACACTAGCGGGAAGCAATGAGCAGTTCTTC. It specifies CASRTLAGSNEQFF.

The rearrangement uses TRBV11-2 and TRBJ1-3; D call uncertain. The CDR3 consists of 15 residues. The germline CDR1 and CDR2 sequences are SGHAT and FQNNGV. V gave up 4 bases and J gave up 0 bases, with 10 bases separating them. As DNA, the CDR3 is TGTGCCAGCAGCTCACAGTTGACCTCTGGAAACACCATATATTTT. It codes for CASSSQLTSGNTIYF.

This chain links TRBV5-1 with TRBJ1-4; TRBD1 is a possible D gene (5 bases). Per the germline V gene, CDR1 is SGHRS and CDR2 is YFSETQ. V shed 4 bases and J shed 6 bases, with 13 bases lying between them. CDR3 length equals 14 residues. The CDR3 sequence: CASSGGSGDEKLFF. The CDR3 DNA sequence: TGCGCCAGCAGCGGAGGGTCGGGGGATGAAAAACTGTTTTTT.

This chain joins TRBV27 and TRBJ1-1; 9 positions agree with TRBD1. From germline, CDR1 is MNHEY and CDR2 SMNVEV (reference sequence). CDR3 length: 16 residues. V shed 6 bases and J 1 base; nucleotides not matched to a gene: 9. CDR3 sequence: CASSRDREVGNTEAFF. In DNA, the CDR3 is TGTGCCAGCAGCCGGGACAGGGAAGTCGGGAACACTGAAGCTTTCTTT.

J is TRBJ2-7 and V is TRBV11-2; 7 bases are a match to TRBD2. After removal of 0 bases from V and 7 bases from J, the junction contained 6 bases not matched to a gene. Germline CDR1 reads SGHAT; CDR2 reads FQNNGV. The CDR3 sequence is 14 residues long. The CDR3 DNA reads TGTGCCAGCAGCTTAGATCCGGGAGGAGAAGAGCAGTACTTC. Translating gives CASSLDPGGEEQYF. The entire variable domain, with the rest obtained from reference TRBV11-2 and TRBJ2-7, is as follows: EAGVAQSPRYKIIEKRQSVAFWCNPISGHATLYWYQQILGQGPKLLIQFQNNGVVDDSQLPKDRFSAERLKGVDSTLKIQPAKLEDSAVYLCASSLDPGGEEQYFGPGTRLTVT.

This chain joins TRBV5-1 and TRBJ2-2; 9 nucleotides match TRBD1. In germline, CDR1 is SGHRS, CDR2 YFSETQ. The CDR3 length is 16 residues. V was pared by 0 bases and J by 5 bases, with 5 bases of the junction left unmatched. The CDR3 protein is CASSLAGTGRTGELFF. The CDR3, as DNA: TGCGCCAGCAGCTTGGCCGGGACAGGGAGGACCGGGGAGCTGTTTTTT.

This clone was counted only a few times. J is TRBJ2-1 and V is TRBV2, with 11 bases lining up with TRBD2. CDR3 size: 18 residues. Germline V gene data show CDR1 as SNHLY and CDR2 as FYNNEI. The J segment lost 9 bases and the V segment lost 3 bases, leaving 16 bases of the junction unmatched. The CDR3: CASSDQFLTSGKRIEQFF. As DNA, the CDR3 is TGTGCCAGCAGTGACCAGTTCCTGACTAGCGGGAAGAGGATTGAGCAGTTCTTC.

The CDR3 loop is CASSLVAGKQETQYF. CDR3 coding DNA: TGCGCCAGCAGCTTGGTTGCGGGGAAACAAGAGACCCAGTACTTC. The chain carries TRBV5-1 and TRBJ2-5, with D perhaps matching TRBD2 (6 bases). In germline, CDR1 is SGHRS, CDR2 YFSETQ. The CDR3 consists of 15 residues. Between the trimmed V and J ends, which lost 0 bases and 2 bases, there was a span of 11 bases.

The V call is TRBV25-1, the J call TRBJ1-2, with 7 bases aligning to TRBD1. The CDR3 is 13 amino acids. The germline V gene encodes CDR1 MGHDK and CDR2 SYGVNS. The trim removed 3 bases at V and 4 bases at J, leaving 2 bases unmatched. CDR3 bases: TGTGCCAGCAGTGAGCCAGGGGGCTATGGCTACACCTTC. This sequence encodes CASSEPGGYGYTF.

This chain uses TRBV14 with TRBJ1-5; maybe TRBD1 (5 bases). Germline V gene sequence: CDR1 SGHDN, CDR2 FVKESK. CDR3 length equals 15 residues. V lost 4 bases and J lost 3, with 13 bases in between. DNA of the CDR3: TGTGCCAGCAGCCCAACAAGGGGTATCAATCAGCCCCAGCATTTT. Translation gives CASSPTRGINQPQHF.

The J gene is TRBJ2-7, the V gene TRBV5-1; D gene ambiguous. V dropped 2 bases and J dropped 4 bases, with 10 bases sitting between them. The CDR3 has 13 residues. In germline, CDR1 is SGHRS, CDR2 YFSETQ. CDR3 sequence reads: CASSLSQSYEQYF. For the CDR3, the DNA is TGCGCCAGCAGCTTAAGCCAATCTTACGAGCAGTACTTC.

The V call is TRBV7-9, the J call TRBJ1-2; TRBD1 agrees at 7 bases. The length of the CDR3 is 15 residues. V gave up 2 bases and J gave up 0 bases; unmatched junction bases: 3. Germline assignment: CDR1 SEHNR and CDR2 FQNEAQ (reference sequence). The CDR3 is CASSLRQGANYGYTF. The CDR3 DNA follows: TGTGCCAGCAGCTTAAGACAGGGAGCTAACTATGGCTACACCTTC.

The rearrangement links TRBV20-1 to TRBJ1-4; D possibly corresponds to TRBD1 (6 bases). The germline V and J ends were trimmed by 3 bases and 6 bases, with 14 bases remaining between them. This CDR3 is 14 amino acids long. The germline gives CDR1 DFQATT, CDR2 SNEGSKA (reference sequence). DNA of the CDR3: TGCAGTGCTAGTGAAGGGAGGGGGTATGAAAAACTGTTTTTT. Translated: CSASEGRGYEKLFF.

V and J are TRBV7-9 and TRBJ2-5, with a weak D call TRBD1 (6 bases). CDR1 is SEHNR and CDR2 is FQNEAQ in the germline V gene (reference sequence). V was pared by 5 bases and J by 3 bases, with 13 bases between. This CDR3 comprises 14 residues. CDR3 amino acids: CASSRDTIKETQYF. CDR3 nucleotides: TGTGCCAGCAGCCGGGACACCATTAAAGAGACCCAGTACTTC.

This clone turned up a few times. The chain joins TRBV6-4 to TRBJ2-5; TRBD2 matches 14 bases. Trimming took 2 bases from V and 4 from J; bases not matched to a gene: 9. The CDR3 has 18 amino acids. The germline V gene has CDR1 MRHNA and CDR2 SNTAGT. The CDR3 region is CASSDTTGTSGSRETQYF. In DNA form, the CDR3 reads TGTGCCAGCAGTGACACAACCGGGACTAGCGGGAGCAGAGAGACCCAGTACTTC.

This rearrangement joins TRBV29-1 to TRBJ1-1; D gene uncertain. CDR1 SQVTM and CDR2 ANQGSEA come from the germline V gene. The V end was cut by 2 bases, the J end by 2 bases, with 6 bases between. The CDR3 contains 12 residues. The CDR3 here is CSVERANTEAFF. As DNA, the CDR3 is TGCAGCGTTGAACGAGCTAACACTGAAGCTTTCTTT.

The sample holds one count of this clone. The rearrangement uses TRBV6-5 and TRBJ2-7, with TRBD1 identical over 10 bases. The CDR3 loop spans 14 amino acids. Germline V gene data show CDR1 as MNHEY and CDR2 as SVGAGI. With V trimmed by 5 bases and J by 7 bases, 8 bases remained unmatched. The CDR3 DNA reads TGTGCCAGCAGTACCAGACAGGGGGCGGGGGAGCAGTACTTC. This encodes CASSTRQGAGEQYF.

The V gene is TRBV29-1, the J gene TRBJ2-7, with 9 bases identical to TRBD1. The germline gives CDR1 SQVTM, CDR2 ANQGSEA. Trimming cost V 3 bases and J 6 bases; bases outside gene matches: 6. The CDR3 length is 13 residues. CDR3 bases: TGCAGCGTTGAGGGACAGGGTAAATCCGAGCAGTACTTC. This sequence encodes CSVEGQGKSEQYF.